These 9 T cell receptor beta chains were all obtained from the same sample, sequenced in a study of Ad26.COV2.S vaccination and SARS-CoV-2 variants. TCRdb keeps only in-frame clones here, not all; method: immunoSEQ multiplex PCR. The sample records fewer than 150,000 clones, about nine tenths being singletons. The sequencing here drew on peripheral blood, taken after recovery from COVID-19. All receptors derive from a human donor who had recovered from COVID-19.

The rearrangement uses TRBV27 and TRBJ2-1; D tentatively reads TRBD1 or TRBD2 (5 bases each). The CDR3 is made up of 14 amino acids. Per the germline V gene, CDR1 is MNHEY and CDR2 is SMNVEV (reference sequence). V dropped 6 bases and J dropped 4 bases, with 13 bases sitting between them. The chain's CDR3 is CASSQRGPYNEQFF. In nucleotides, the CDR3 is TGTGCCAGCAGCCAACGGGGACCTTACAATGAGCAGTTCTTC.

In DNA, the CDR3 is TGTGCCAGCAGATTGAACCCGGGGACCGGGGAGCTGTTTTTT. Protein product: CASRLNPGTGELFF. The V and J genes are TRBV6-5 and TRBJ2-2; the D gene is possibly TRBD2 (5 bases). V was shortened by 6 bases and J by 5 bases, with 13 bases between the two germline ends. The length of the CDR3 is 14 residues. Per the germline V gene, CDR1 is MNHEY and CDR2 is SVGAGI.

The rearrangement links TRBV6-5 to TRBJ2-1; TRBD1 matches 8 bases. CDR1 and CDR2 from the germline V gene are MNHEY and SVGAGI. V lost 5 bases and J lost 4; bases outside the gene matches: 7. The CDR3 has 15 residues. The CDR3 reads CASSISGQVYNEQFF. The CDR3 DNA reads TGTGCCAGCAGTATATCGGGACAGGTATACAATGAGCAGTTCTTC.

The V and J genes are TRBV29-1 and TRBJ2-3; D ambiguous. Trimming cost V 7 bases and J 1 base, with 9 bases left between them. CDR1 SQVTM and CDR2 ANQGSEA come from the germline V gene. The CDR3 length is 12 residues. CDR3 nucleotides: TGCAGCGCTGCTGTTGGCACAGATACGCAGTATTTT. Its translation: CSAAVGTDTQYF.

CDR3: CASGGVSYEQYF. The CDR3 DNA reads as TGTGCCAGCGGGGGGGTTAGCTACGAGCAGTACTTC. V and J are TRBV25-1 and TRBJ2-7; 7 bases align to TRBD2. The germline gives CDR1 MGHDK, CDR2 SYGVNS. The CDR3 spans 12 residues. The J segment lost 3 bases and the V segment lost 8 bases, leaving 4 bases of the junction unmatched.

This chain connects TRBV4-3 to TRBJ1-4; a possible D gene is TRBD1 (5 bases). CDR3 size: 16 residues. Trimming took 3 bases from V and 5 from J, leaving 16 bases between them. Germline CDR1 reads LGHNA; CDR2 reads YSLEER. CDR3 protein: CASSHRGSGENEKLFF. The DNA of the CDR3 is TGCGCCAGCAGCCACCGGGGATCGGGGGAGAATGAAAAACTGTTTTTT.

The chain employs TRBV7-2 and TRBJ2-5, with TRBD2 matching 10 bases. V dropped 1 base and J dropped 5; count of bases not matched to a gene: 16. The germline gives CDR1 SGHTA, CDR2 FQGNSA. The CDR3 extends over 19 amino acids. This CDR3 reads CASSLEGIPGLAALETQYF. In DNA form, the CDR3 reads TGTGCCAGCAGCTTAGAAGGTATCCCCGGACTAGCGGCTTTGGAGACCCAGTACTTC.

V gene TRBV3-1 (or the pseudogene TRBV3-2) combines with J gene TRBJ2-1, with 8 bases matching TRBD2. V gave up 7 bases and J gave up 3 bases; unmatched junction bases: 5. This CDR3 has 14 residues. Germline CDR1 is LGHDT and CDR2 is YNNKEL (reference sequence). CDR3 DNA: TGTGCCAGCACCGGGGGGGCGAACTACAATGAGCAGTTCTTC. This sequence encodes CASTGGANYNEQFF.

The chain is built from TRBV28 and TRBJ1-1, with 9 bases that match TRBD1. The CDR3 contains 12 residues. CDR1 is MDHEN, CDR2 SYDVKM, per germline. Trimming at V came to 7 bases and at J to 9 bases, leaving 6 bases not matched to a gene. The DNA for the CDR3 is TGTGCCAGCACGTCACACAGGGGGCAAGCTTTCTTT. Residues: CASTSHRGQAFF.